This passage covers 3 T cell receptor beta chains from one sample sequenced in a study of T cells in women clearing cervical HPV infection. Some clones are missing from TCRdb's copy, which holds only in-frame ones; the method was immunoSEQ multiplex PCR. This sample lists approximately 44,000 clones; its ten largest clones have 7.6%. Sequencing was done on a sample of blood buffy coat. These receptors were collected from a woman aged 18 to 75 with a cervical HPV16 infection that either progressed to CIN3+ or cleared (not recorded which).

As concerns this clone: Read data end 3 residues before the CDR3 end; the end is taken from the germline J gene. This sequence joins TRBV5-1 and TRBJ2-1; 9 positions match TRBD2. This CDR3 comprises 15 residues. Germline CDR1 SGHRS, CDR2 YFSETQ. V trimming: 3 bases; J trimming: 8 bases; junction bases outside the gene matches: 9. The covered CDR3 bases are TGCGCCAGCAGCTCGGCGGGAGGGATTTACGATGAG. Its protein product is CASSSAGGIYDE. The whole CDR3 protein is CASSSAGGIYDEQFF.

Details on this clone: The read ends 3 residues early relative to the CDR3; the germline J gene fills the gap. The genes are TRBV20-1 and TRBJ1-2; TRBD1 is a possible D gene (6 bases). Looked up from germline, CDR1 is DFQATT and CDR2 is SNEGSKA (reference sequence). The V end lost 4 bases, the J end lost 5 bases, and 11 bases lay between the germline ends. The CDR3 covers 12 residues. This CDR3 reads CSAIWDTYGYTF. The sequenced CDR3 bases are TGCAGTGCTATTTGGGACACTTATGGC.

The CDR3 spells CASSIVLGNTIYF. The covered CDR3 bases are TGTGCCAGTAGTATAGTCCTGGGAAACACC. The chain links TRBV19 to TRBJ1-3; D is unclear. The read halts 3 residues ahead of the CDR3 end, with the missing end drawn from the germline J gene. V was trimmed by 1 base and J by 4 bases, leaving 5 bases between them. CDR3 size: 13 residues. The germline V gene has CDR1 LNHDA and CDR2 SQIVND (reference sequence).